The next 10 T cell receptor beta chains were all read from a single sample in a study of graft-versus-host responses after intestinal transplantation (dated by TCRdb to about 2021). Receptor amplification or capture employed the immunoSEQ multiplex PCR assay. What TCRdb holds here is the immuneACCESS table cut down to in-frame rearrangements. Part of the clones is not present; checked against another copy, under half of the missing clones reflect an unresolved V gene, and the others are unexplained. The sample table contains about 100,000 clones; only one count was recorded for 91% of them. The ten top clones hold roughly 0.17% of the sample. The sample's time point label is to be understood as: cells obtained before transplantation from donor or recipient. Their specific antigens are unknown. The specimen was unstimulated CD4+ T cells sorted from spleen or lymph node cells, collected before transplant. These receptors originate from a human donor who was the organ donor for an intestinal transplant.

The rearrangement uses TRBV27 and TRBJ2-1, with 8 bases fitting TRBD2. The germline V gene encodes CDR1 MNHEY and CDR2 SMNVEV (reference sequence). There are 14 residues in the CDR3. With V trimmed by 4 bases and J by 2 bases, 1 base remained unmatched. The CDR3 coding sequence is TGTGCCAGCAGTTCCGGGGGGGCCTACAATGAGCAGTTCTTC. It is translated as CASSSGGAYNEQFF.

The chain carries TRBV19 and TRBJ1-1; D call uncertain. The V end was cut by 3 bases, the J end by 3 bases, with 5 bases between. In germline, CDR1 is LNHDA, CDR2 SQIVND (reference sequence). This CDR3 region has 12 residues. This chain's CDR3 is CASSMDYTEAFF. DNA of the CDR3: TGTGCCAGTAGTATGGACTACACTGAAGCTTTCTTT.

The chain has TRBV29-1 and TRBJ1-1, with D possibly TRBD1 on 5 matching bases. CDR3 length: 10 amino acids. V was pared by 4 bases and J by 7 bases, with 7 bases between. Per the germline V gene, CDR1 is SQVTM and CDR2 is ANQGSEA. CDR3 amino acids: CSVGQLEAFF. DNA of the CDR3: TGCAGCGTTGGACAGCTTGAAGCTTTCTTT.

A remark on this clone: Distinct nucleotide sequences in the sample also encode this CDR3. The CDR3 protein is CASSLTGSYGYTF. Written as DNA, the CDR3 is TGCGCCAGCAGCTTGACAGGATCCTATGGCTACACCTTC. V and J are TRBV5-1 and TRBJ1-2; a possible D gene is TRBD1 (5 bases). Germline CDR1 and CDR2: SGHRS and YFSETQ. The CDR3 has 13 amino acids. Trimming stripped 1 base from V and 4 bases from J, with 8 bases between.

The chain carries TRBV5-1 and TRBJ1-3, with 9 bases aligning to TRBD1. The CDR3 has 17 amino acids. V lost 0 bases, J lost 0 bases, and 4 bases stayed unmatched. The germline gives CDR1 SGHRS, CDR2 YFSETQ. The chain's CDR3 is CASSLGQGVNSGNTIYF. The CDR3 DNA sequence: TGCGCCAGCAGCTTGGGACAGGGGGTCAACTCTGGAAACACCATATATTTT.

The V call is TRBV5-1, the J call TRBJ2-5, with a possible D match to TRBD1 (6 bases). The CDR3 extends over 15 amino acids. Between the trimmed V and J ends, which lost 5 bases and 2 bases, there was a span of 16 bases. Germline CDR1 SGHRS, CDR2 YFSETQ. In nucleotides, the CDR3 is TGCGCCAGCAGGGTTCGGACAGCTAAACAAGAGACCCAGTACTTC. Translating it yields CASRVRTAKQETQYF.

This chain connects TRBV7-2 to TRBJ1-2, with TRBD1 matching over 10 bases. This CDR3 region has 16 residues. The J segment lost 8 bases and the V segment lost 2 bases, leaving 11 bases of the junction unmatched. Germline V gene data show CDR1 as SGHTA and CDR2 as FQGNSA. The CDR3 DNA is TGTGCCAGCAGCTTACTTCCGGGACAGGGGTCGTTCGGCTACACCTTC. Protein product: CASSLLPGQGSFGYTF.

J is TRBJ2-1 and V is TRBV9, with D perhaps TRBD2 (6 bases). V was clipped by 3 bases and J by 0 bases, with 10 bases between them. The CDR3 has 15 amino acids. Germline loops: CDR1 SGDLS, CDR2 YYNGEE. The DNA of the CDR3 is TGTGCCAGCAGCGGGCTAGCGAGCTCCTACAATGAGCAGTTCTTC. It is translated as CASSGLASSYNEQFF.

The rearrangement uses TRBV5-1 and TRBJ2-3; D may be TRBD2 (6 bases). V shed 4 bases and J shed 1 base, with 13 bases lying between them. Germline V gene lookup returns CDR1 SGHRS and CDR2 YFSETQ. This CDR3 has 15 residues. Here the CDR3 DNA reads TGCGCCAGCAGCGCCGCCCCGGGGGGCACAGATACGCAGTATTTT. Translated, it gives CASSAAPGGTDTQYF.

This chain joins TRBV4-1 and TRBJ2-7; D ambiguous. The V gene's germline CDR1 is MGHRA and CDR2 YSYEKL. This CDR3 is 13 amino acids long. The V end was cut by 4 bases, the J end by 0 bases, with 7 bases between. CDR3 region: CASSRGPSYEQYF. The DNA of the CDR3 is TGCGCCAGCAGCCGCGGCCCCTCCTACGAGCAGTACTTC.